This TCR beta chain was recorded in a study of shared clonotypes between healthy human individuals (dated by TCRdb to 2020 to 2021). Study-wide context: The cohort included three men and a couple of women between 18 and 49 years of age. For each donor, three plates each were used for CD4 naive and CD4 memory, two plates were used for CD8 naive, and one plate was used for CD8 memory. Leukapheresis yielded between about 0.94 and 10 billion PBMCs per donor. To increase sequencing depth and limit assay-specific biases, TCR repertoire library preparation and sequencing were carried out by different laboratories using diverse techniques. To estimate repertoire size and how much clonotype sharing occurs between individuals, the study deeply sequenced the blood TCR repertoires of five healthy adults. Paper-wide results and their limitations: Higher generation probabilities were observed for clonotypes shared by all four sorted-subset donors than for non-shared clonotypes. Rarefaction of sorted-subset datasets indicated incomplete sequencing despite the large sequencing depth. Only blood was sampled, and tissue TCR repertoires likely differ from those in blood. Larger estimated clonotype richness was generally found for naive subsets than for memory subsets. Pairwise subsampling led to the expectation that sequencing depth would affect the degree of clonotype sharing among donors. The small number of donors limited the genetic and exposure-history diversity represented. About 4.5% of naive CD4, 3.5% of naive CD8, 2.3% of memory CD4, and 0.35% to 0.4% of memory CD8 clonotypes were shared across four donors.

CDR1 and CDR2, looked up from the germline V gene, are MDHEN and SYDVKM. The cysteine opens and the phenylalanine closes a CDR3 of 14 amino acids. Only CDR3 DNA remains: 42 bases, in frame from the first base. The trim is 2 bases for V and 8 bases for J, with a gap of 16 bases between the germline ends. Healthy HIV-negative adults with no recently reported acute infections or vaccinations were included as donors. Only Caucasian adults living in Nashville, Tennessee, USA were represented among the donors. CD4+ T cells were enriched through magnetic negative selection, after which naive cells were positively selected on CD45RA and the remaining negative fraction served as the memory subset. Blood was collected by leukapheresis, and PBMCs were isolated by Ficoll-Histopaque density gradient centrifugation and then cryopreserved in liquid nitrogen vapor phase. Analytical flow cytometry was used to check the purity and quantity of each magnetically sorted T cell population. Genomic DNA was isolated from every sorted fraction and measured by UV absorbance on a Nanodrop 2000c.

About this clone: The clone's antigen remains unknown. Base qualities are not at hand, and no much larger clone is one base apart.

TCR CDR3 regions were amplified from genomic DNA by multiplex PCR using the deep immunoSEQ assay. Genomic DNA extracted from each cell subset was distributed evenly over all wells of several immunoSEQ 96-well plates, and each plate served as one replicate. For sorted subsets, roughly 200 ng of genomic DNA, equivalent to roughly 33,000 T cell genomes, went into each replicate PCR. Purified libraries were measured with a Qubit 3.0 fluorometer, size-checked on a Bioanalyzer 2100, and measured again with the KAPA Library Quantification kit. Each immunoSEQ 96-well plate was sequenced on its own single-read 150-cycle Illumina NextSeq 550 flow cell. As for the original processing: The immunoSEQ output contained only junctional sequences without quality scores, so filtering could not match that applied to full-length reads. Sequences were annotated with PyIR, a Python wrapper for IgBLAST v1.9, and V/J genes and CDR3 were assigned using IMGT germline references. Reads were removed for weak V/J assignments (E-value above 1e-6), missing CDR3, stop codons, out-of-frame junctions, or ambiguous translated residues. V3J clonotypes were defined by identical inferred V gene, J gene, and CDR3 amino acid sequence. The percentage overlap between two repertoires was calculated by dividing the number of shared unique clonotypes by the size of the smaller repertoire. Three approaches were used to assess repertoire richness: RTK rarefaction, the Chao1 estimator, and Recon v2.1 estimates of unobserved clonotypes. For all TCRbeta clonotypes obtained by the gDNA method from a handful of donors, generation probabilities were computed with OLGA. Held by TCRdb, this immuneACCESS table contains in-frame sequences only and omits some clones. Under half of the omission traces to an unresolved V gene where checked; the cause of the rest is unknown. D and trimming were read from the DNA, whereas the V and J calls and clone size are those reported in that table. This sample is represented by over a million clones; 96% of them were singletons. 1% to 1.5% of the sample lies in the top ten.

The chain is assembled from TRBV28 and TRBJ2-7; TRBD2 is perhaps the D gene, given 7 matching bases. Sequenced input: naive CD4+ T cells sorted from blood. The cell subset or site label on this specimen signifies: CD45RA+ positively selected. This clonotype was sampled from a man aged 25-40 years in good health. The CDR3 region reads CASSLGGAGVQQYF. The nucleotide sequence is TGTGCCAGCAGTTTAGGGGGGGCCGGGGTGCAGCAGTACTTC. Joined to the reference TRBV28 and TRBJ2-7 proteins, this CDR3 gives the full variable domain: DVKVTQSSRYLVKRTGEKVFLECVQDMDHENMFWYRQDPGLGLRLIYFSYDVKMKEKGDIPEGYSVSREKKERFSLILESASTNQTSMYLCASSLGGAGVQQYFGPGTRLTVT.